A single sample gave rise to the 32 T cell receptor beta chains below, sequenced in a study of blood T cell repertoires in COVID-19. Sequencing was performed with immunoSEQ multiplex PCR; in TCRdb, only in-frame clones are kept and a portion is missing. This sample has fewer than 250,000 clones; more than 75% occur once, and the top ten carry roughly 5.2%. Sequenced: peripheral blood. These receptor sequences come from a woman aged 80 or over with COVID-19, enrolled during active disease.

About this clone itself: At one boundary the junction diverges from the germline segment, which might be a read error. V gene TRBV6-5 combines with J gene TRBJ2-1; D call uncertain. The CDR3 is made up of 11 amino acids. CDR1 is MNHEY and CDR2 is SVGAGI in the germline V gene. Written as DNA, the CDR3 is TGTGCCAGCAGTTACGGGCACGGCGAGCTCTTC. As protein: CASSYGHGELF.

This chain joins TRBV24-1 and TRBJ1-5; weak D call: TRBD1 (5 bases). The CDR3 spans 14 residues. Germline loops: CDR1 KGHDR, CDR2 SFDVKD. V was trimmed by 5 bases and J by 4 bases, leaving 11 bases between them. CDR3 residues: CATSAAGPNQPQHF. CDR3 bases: TGTGCCACCAGTGCCGCAGGGCCAAATCAGCCCCAGCATTTT.

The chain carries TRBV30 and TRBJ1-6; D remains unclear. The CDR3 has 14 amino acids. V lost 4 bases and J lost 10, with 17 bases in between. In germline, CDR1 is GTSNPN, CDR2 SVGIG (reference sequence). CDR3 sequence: CAWTTDPGISPLHF. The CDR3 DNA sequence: TGTGCCTGGACTACGGATCCGGGAATATCACCCCTCCACTTT.

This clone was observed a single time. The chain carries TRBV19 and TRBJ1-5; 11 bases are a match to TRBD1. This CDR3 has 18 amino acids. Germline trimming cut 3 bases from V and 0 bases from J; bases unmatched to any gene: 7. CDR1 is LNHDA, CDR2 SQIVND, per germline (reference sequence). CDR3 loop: CASSISGQGAHSNQPQHF. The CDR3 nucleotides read TGTGCCAGTAGTATTTCCGGACAGGGGGCCCATAGCAATCAGCCCCAGCATTTT.

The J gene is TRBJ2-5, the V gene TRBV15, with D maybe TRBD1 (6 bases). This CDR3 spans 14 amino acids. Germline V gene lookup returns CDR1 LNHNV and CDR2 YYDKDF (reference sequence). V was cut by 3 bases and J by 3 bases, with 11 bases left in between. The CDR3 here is CATSSIQGEETQYF. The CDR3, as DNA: TGTGCCACCAGCAGCATACAGGGAGAAGAGACCCAGTACTTC.

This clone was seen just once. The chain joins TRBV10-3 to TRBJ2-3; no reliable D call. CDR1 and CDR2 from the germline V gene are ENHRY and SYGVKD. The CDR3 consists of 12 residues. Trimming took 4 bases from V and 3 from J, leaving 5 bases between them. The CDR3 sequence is CAISGATDTQYF. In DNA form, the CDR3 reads TGTGCCATCAGTGGGGCAACAGATACGCAGTATTTT.

DNA of the CDR3: TGTGCCAGCACCGGGACAGGGGGTGGTCAGCCCCAGCATTTT. As protein: CASTGTGGGQPQHF. The J gene is TRBJ1-5, the V gene TRBV6-5, with 11 bases lining up with TRBD1. Germline-derived CDR1 and CDR2 are MNHEY and SVGAGI. The length of the CDR3 is 14 residues. With V trimmed by 7 bases and J by 6 bases, 5 bases remained unmatched.

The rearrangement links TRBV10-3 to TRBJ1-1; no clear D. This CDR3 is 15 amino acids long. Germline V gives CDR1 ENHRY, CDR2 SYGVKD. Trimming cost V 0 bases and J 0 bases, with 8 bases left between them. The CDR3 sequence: CAISESGRMNTEAFF. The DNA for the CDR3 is TGTGCCATCAGTGAGTCGGGCAGGATGAACACTGAAGCTTTCTTT.

The DNA for the CDR3 is TGTGCCAGCAGTTACGAGCCAATTTCACCCCTCCACTTT. Amino acids: CASSYEPISPLHF. The chain employs TRBV6-2 or TRBV6-3 and TRBJ1-6; no clear D. The V gene lost 2 bases and the J gene lost 9 bases, with 8 bases spanning the gap. The CDR3 spans 13 residues. Per the germline V gene, CDR1 is MNHEY and CDR2 is SVGEGT.

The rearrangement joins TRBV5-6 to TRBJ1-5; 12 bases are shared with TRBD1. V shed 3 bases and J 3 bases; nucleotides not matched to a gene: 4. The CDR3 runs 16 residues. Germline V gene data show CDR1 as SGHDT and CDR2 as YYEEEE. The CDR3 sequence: CASSWGQGAPNQPQHF. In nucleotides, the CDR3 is TGTGCCAGCAGCTGGGGACAGGGGGCTCCCAATCAGCCCCAGCATTTT.

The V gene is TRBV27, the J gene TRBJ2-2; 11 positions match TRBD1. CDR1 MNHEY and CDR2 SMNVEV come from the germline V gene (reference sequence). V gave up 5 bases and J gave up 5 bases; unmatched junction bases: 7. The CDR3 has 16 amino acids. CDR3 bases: TGTGCCAGCAGTATGGGGGACAGGGGGATTACCGGGGAGCTGTTTTTT. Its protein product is CASSMGDRGITGELFF.

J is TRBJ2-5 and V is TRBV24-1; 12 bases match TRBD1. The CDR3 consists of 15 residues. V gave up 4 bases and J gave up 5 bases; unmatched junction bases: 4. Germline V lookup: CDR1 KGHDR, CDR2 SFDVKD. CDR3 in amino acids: CATSDSGTGGETQYF. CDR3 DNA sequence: TGTGCCACCAGTGACTCCGGGACAGGGGGCGAGACCCAGTACTTC.

Here the CDR3 reads CASKNSGATGELFF. CDR3 nucleotides: TGTGCCAGCAAGAATAGCGGGGCCACCGGGGAGCTGTTTTTT. V and J are TRBV2 and TRBJ2-2, with 8 bases identical to TRBD2. Germline-derived CDR1 and CDR2 are SNHLY and FYNNEI. The CDR3 has 14 residues. The V gene end was trimmed by 7 bases and the J gene end by 4 bases; junction bases not matched to a gene: 5.

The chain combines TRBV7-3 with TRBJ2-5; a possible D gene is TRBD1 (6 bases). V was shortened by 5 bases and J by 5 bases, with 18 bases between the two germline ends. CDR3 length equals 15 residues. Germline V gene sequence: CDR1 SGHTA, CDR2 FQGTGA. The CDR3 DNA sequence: TGTGCCAGCAGCGCAGGGTGGGGGCAAGTGGAGACCCAGTACTTC. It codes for CASSAGWGQVETQYF.

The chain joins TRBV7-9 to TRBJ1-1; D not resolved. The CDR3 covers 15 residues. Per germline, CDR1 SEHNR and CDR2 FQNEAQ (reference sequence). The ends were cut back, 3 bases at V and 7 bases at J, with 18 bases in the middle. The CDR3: CASSFGRGPSDEAFF. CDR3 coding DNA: TGTGCCAGCAGCTTCGGCCGTGGGCCCTCTGATGAAGCTTTCTTT.

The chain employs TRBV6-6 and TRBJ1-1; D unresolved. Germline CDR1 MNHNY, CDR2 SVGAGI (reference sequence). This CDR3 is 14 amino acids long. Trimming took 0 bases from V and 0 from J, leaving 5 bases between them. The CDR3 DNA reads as TGTGCCAGCAGTTACTCGGCAGTGAACACTGAAGCTTTCTTT. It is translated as CASSYSAVNTEAFF.

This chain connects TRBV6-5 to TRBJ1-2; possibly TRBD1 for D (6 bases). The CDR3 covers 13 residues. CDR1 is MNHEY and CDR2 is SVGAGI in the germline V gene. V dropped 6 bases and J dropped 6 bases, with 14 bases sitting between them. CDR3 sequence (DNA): TGTGCCAGCAGCCAGGGACAACAAAATGGCTACACCTTC. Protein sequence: CASSQGQQNGYTF.

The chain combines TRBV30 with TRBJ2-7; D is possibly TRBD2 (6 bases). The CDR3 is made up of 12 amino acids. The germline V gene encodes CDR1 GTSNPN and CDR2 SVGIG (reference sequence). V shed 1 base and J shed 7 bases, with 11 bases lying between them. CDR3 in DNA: TGTGCCTGGAGTGCATCCGCGGGGGAGCAGTACTTC. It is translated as CAWSASAGEQYF.

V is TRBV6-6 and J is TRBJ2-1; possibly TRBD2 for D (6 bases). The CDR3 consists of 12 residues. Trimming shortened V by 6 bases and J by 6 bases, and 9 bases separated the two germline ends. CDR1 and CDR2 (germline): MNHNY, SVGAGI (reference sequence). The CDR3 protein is CASRRGSNEQFF. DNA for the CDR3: TGTGCCAGCAGGCGGGGCTCCAATGAGCAGTTCTTC.

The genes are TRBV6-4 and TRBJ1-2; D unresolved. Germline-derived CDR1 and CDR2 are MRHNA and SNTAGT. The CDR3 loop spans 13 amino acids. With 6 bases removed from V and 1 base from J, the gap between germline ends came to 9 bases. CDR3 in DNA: TGTGCCAGCAGCGTACAGCTTAACTATGGCTACACCTTC. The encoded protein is CASSVQLNYGYTF.

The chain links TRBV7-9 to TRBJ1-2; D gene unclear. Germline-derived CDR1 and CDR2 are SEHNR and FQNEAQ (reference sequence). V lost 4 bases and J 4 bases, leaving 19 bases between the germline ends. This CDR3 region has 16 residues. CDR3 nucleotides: TGTGCCAGCAGCTCACCCGGGCGGGCGGGAGGCTATGGCTACACCTTC. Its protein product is CASSSPGRAGGYGYTF.

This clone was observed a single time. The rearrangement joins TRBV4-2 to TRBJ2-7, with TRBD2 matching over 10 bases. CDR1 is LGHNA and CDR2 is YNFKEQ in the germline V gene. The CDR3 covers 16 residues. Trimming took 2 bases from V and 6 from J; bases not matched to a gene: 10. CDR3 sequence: CASSQPQIAGGGEQYF. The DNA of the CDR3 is TGTGCCAGCAGCCAACCCCAGATAGCGGGGGGAGGCGAGCAGTACTTC.

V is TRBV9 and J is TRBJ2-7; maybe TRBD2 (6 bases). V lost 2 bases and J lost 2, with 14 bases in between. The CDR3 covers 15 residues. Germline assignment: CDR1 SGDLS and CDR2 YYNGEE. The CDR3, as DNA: TGTGCCAGCAGCGTTGGACCCGGCGGGGCCTACGAGCAGTACTTC. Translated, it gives CASSVGPGGAYEQYF.

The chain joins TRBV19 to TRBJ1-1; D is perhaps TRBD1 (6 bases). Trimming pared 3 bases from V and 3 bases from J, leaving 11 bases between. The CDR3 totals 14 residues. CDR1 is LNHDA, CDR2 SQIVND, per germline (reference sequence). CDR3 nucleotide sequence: TGTGCCAGTAGTATGATCCCAGGGGACACTGAAGCTTTCTTT. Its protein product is CASSMIPGDTEAFF.

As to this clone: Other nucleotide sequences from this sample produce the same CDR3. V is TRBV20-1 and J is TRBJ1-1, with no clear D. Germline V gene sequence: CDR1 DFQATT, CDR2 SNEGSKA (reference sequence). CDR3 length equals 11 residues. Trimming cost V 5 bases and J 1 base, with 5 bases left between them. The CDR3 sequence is CSAPGNTEAFF. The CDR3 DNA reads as TGCAGTGCTCCAGGGAACACTGAAGCTTTCTTT.

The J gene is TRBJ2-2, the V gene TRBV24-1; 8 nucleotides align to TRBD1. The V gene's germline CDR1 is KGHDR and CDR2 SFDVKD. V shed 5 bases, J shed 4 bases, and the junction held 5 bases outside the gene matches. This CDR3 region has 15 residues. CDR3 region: CATSGEDRATGELFF. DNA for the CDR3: TGTGCCACCAGTGGTGAGGACAGGGCCACCGGGGAGCTGTTTTTT.

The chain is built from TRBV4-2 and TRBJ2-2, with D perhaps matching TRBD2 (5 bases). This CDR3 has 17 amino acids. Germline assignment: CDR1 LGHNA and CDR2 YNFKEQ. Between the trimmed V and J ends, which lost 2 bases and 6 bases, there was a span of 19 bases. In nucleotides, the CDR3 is TGTGCCAGCAGCCAACACGTCGAGGGTAGTATAGCCGGGGAGCTGTTTTTT. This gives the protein CASSQHVEGSIAGELFF.

The CDR3 region is CASSPQGSDYGYTF. Here the CDR3 DNA reads TGCGCCAGCAGCCCACAGGGGAGCGACTATGGCTACACCTTC. This sequence joins TRBV5-1 and TRBJ1-2, with TRBD1 matching over 7 bases. Germline CDR1 is SGHRS and CDR2 is YFSETQ. This CDR3 has 14 residues. V gave up 4 bases and J gave up 3 bases; unmatched junction bases: 6.

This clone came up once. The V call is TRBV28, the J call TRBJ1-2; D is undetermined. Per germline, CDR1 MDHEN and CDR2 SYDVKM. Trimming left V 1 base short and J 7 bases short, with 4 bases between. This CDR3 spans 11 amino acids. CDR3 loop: CASSLYSGYTF. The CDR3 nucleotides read TGTGCCAGCAGTTTATACTCTGGCTACACCTTC.

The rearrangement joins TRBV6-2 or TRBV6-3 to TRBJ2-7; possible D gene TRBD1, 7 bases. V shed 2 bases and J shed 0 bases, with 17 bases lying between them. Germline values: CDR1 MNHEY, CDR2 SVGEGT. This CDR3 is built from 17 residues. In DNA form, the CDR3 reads TGTGCCAGCAGTTACCCACTCAACAGGGGACTCTCCTACGAGCAGTACTTC. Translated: CASSYPLNRGLSYEQYF.

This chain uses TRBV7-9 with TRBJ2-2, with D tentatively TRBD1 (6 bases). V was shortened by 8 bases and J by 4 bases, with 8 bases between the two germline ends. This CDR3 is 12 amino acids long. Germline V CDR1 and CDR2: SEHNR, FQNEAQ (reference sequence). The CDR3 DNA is TGTGCCAGCCAGGGGAGCACCGGGGAGCTGTTTTTT. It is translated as CASQGSTGELFF.

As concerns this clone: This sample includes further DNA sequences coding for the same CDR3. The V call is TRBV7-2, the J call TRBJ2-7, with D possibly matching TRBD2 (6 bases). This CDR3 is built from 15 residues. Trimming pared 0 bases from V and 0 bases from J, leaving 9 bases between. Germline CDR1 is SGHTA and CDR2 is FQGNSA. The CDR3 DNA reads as TGTGCCAGCAGCTTAGCGGGGGGTTCCTCCTACGAGCAGTACTTC. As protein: CASSLAGGSSYEQYF.